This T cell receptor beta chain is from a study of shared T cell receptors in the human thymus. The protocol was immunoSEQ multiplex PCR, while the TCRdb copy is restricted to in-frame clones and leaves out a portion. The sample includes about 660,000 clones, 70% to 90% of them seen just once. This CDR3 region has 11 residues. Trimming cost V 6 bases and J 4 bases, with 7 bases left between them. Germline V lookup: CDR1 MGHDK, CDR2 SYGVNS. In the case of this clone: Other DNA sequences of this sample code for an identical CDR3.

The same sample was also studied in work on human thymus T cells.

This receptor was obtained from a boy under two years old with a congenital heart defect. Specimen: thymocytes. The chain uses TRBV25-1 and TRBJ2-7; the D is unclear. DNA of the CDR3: TGTGCCAGCAGGGAGTCTTACGAGCAGTACTTC. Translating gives CASRESYEQYF.